This TCR beta chain was profiled in a study of cytomegalovirus exposure and HLA in healthy donors (dated by TCRdb to the late 2010s). About the investigation overall: An earlier analysis of several hundred of the donors reported 250 to 300 Gb of sequence data and around 120 million unique TCR beta sequences from some 180 million T cells. Roughly 320 gigabases of sequencing data and about 92 million unique TCR sequences made up an early release that covered 500 to 700 HLA-typed donors. Among the roughly 380 genotyped donors, around 81% belonged to the genetic ancestry cluster associated with self-reported Caucasian donors. The aim of the study was to test whether cataloging public T cell receptors could identify signatures of past pathogen exposure. Using immunosequencing, the study profiled T cell repertoires from 666 subjects and related those repertoires to cytomegalovirus serostatus. Along with the roughly 610-subject first cohort, a separate validation cohort of 120 different subjects was used. To predict cytomegalovirus infection status, the study combined high-throughput TCR immunosequencing, statistical association of individual TCRs with disease status, and machine learning. To study patterns of TCR occurrence, a later analysis re-analyzed previously published TCR beta repertoires from 550 to 800 donors and added high-resolution HLA genotyping. In the later analysis, no new phenotypic data were used to find candidate immune exposures; instead, reliance was placed on TCR beta sequences and their occurrence across donors. To decide whether each TCR beta V gene segment behaved as functional or pseudogenic, an earlier analysis of fewer than 750 of the donors relied on high-throughput TCR beta sequencing. Donor age, sex, ethnicity and CMV serostatus were compiled together with the repertoire data. A later genetic analysis took genome-wide SNP genotypes for about three fifths of the roughly 700 donors and used that subset as a discovery cohort. All discovery cohort repertoires had been generated using a single sequencing platform. HLA typing covered class I and class II loci at four-digit resolution. The number of typed donors differed by locus: roughly 629-640 for A, B, C, DRB1 and DQB1; 500 to 550 for DQA1; 606 for DPA1; and roughly 450 for DPB1. A few DR-DQ haplotypes were handled as single units for association and clustering because linkage in the cohort was strong. Across some 400 genotyped donors of the cohort, an average of 235,054 unique TCR beta nucleotide sequences per donor were sequenced, and roughly a sixth of those sequences were non-productive. Study-wide conclusions, independent of this receptor: Because HLA typing was missing for some donors at each locus, association tests included only the typed subset. In a later genetic analysis, a missense DCLRE1C variant was associated with V-gene and J-gene trimming of TCR beta chains, and the association was replicated in an independent cohort. Most CMV-associated TCR beta chains appeared to be HLA-restricted in a later analysis, and the HLA associations seemed to be driven largely by CMV exposure. In an earlier analysis of 587 of the donors, most TCR beta V segments were observed in productive rearrangements about 90% or about 30% of the time, broadly matching IMGT annotations. A further reported finding was that TCR beta sequences accurately predicted the HLA-A and HLA-B alleles for most subjects in the first cohort. Cytomegalovirus status was reported to be diagnosed by the classifier with high specificity and sensitivity in both the original and validation cohorts. A later analysis found that TCR association rates varied across HLA loci, with DRB1 alleles showing the most associated TCRs and HLA-C alleles the fewest. A cluster of highly shared sequence variants was judged likely to be a technical artifact of the sequencing pipeline. Sequencing depth was assumed to be roughly uniform across donors in the presence/absence analyses, though that assumption may not hold. While some public TCRs were present in many individuals, most TCR sequences turned up only very rarely across donors. Some IMGT-functional V segments, including TRBV6-2 and TRBV6-3, could not be told apart with the 87-base-pair reads, so those segments were excluded. Specific HLA alleles were associated with 15,000 to 20,000 TCR beta sequences at a false discovery rate of 0.05 in a later analysis. According to a later analysis, parvovirus B19, influenza, CMV and Epstein-Barr virus appeared linked to several top co-occurrence clusters. A later genetic analysis reported fewer N-insertions in productive TCRs among donors in an Asian-associated ancestry cluster than the approximately 670-donor mean. Correlated functional status among segregating V segments might be attributable to linkage disequilibrium, but an unknown experimental factor could not be ruled out. In vitro tests confirmed that a few of the cytomegalovirus-associated TCR beta chains recognize cytomegalovirus antigens. Strong co-occurrence of HLA alleles, especially DR and DQ, made assigning TCR associations to individual alleles difficult. A later analysis found that HLA-associated TCR beta chains were more clonally expanded and had lower generation probabilities than equally common non-associated chains. Immune exposure information for the cohort was limited to CMV serostatus. Only TCR beta chains were sequenced in this cohort, and the absence of alpha or paired-chain data limited detectable features. The authors suggested that the approach could potentially be extended to other disease states and immunological phenotypes. Because counts were too low, some 17 rarely observed V segments, including chromosome 9 orphons, were excluded from the earlier analysis of several hundred of the donors. A total of 150 or so TCR beta chains were listed by the study as associated with cytomegalovirus.

The cohort was made up of roughly 670 healthy bone marrow donors. All cohort members were sampled while nominally healthy, although unrecorded immune exposures were likely present. The donor tested CMV seronegative and was one of the 352 seronegative cohort members. A peripheral blood sample was provided by each donor, and peripheral blood mononuclear cells were used for TCR beta sequencing. Genomic DNA extraction from the blood cell samples was performed with the Qiagen DNeasy Blood Extraction Kit. Libraries were made using the immunoSEQ multiplex PCR assay. The multiplex PCR relied on a mix of 60 forward primers for TCR Vbeta segments and 13 reverse primers for TCR Jbeta segments. The CDR3 region of rearranged TCR beta genes was amplified from genomic DNA with a multiplex PCR assay. The amplified TCR beta libraries were sequenced on the Illumina HiSeq System as 87-base-pair reads. The study's own analysis went as follows. Across the 700 or so repertoires, a later analysis counted approximately 75 million unique TCR beta chains, 8.5 million to 12 million of which were shared by at least two donors. A nearest-neighbor algorithm error-corrected the raw reads and collapsed the reads into unique sequences, merging closely related sequences to remove PCR and sequencing errors. Alignment of CDR3 sequences to IMGT reference sequences was used to assign V, D and J gene segments. For a sequence to be retained, a match of at least six nucleotides was required to both a V gene segment and a J gene segment. A rearrangement was called productive if the CDR3 had no stop codons and remained in frame with V and J, and every other rearrangement was called non-productive. Following IMGT convention, CDR3 was defined as the stretch from the second conserved V-encoded cysteine up to the conserved J-encoded phenylalanine. The earlier analysis of about 590 of the donors excluded sequences that lacked an unambiguous match to a single V gene segment. In an earlier analysis of approximately 560 of the donors, a V segment was called functional when productive rearrangements were above 56.7%, and segregating when the standard deviation between donors exceeded 5%. A statistical classification framework was built for diagnosing cytomegalovirus status from the catalog of TCR beta chain sequences. In a later analysis, TCR nucleotide sequences were compared against IMGT/GENE-DB human TR gene sequences so that V and J genes could be assigned. Using the TCRdist pipeline, a later analysis assigned CDR3 sequences along with most-parsimonious VDJ recombination scenarios. In a later analysis, each TCR beta chain was defined by its CDR3 amino acid sequence together with its V-gene family, and reads without a unique V-gene family were excluded. To address suspected cross-contamination and a sequencing artifact, a later analysis removed some 620 highly shared, low-generation-probability nucleotide sequences. In a later analysis, a clonal expansion index for each public chain was calculated from normalized within-repertoire ranks of inferred template counts. In a later analysis, generation probabilities were computed using a VDJ recombination model fitted to out-of-frame rearrangements, and the results were checked against IGoR. A later analysis scored TCR-TCR, TCR-HLA and TCR-CMV co-occurrence with hypergeometric tests, applying a repertoire-size bias correction to TCR pairs. A later analysis estimated false discovery rates by permuting HLA or CMV assignments 20 times. A later analysis grouped co-occurring TCRs with DBSCAN, adding TCRdist sequence similarity when clustering within HLA-allele-positive subsets. Co-occurrence clustering excluded repertoires with fewer than 30,000 or more than 120,000 public chains, plus five with anomalous nucleotide sharing. The source is immuneACCESS, and TCRdb retained only in-frame sequences with V and J called. Part of the clones is not carried over; for the studies checked, unresolved V genes explain less than half of this, and the remainder is unexplained. The DNA was the basis for D and trimming; V, J and clone size are from that table. This sample holds 90,000 to 150,000 clones; 81% were observed only once. The ten largest make up approximately 2.2% of the sample.

The CDR3 measures 14 amino acids from cysteine to phenylalanine. Only the CDR3 part of the read is kept: 42 bases, read in frame from the first base. Relative to germline, V is missing 5 bases and J is missing 5 bases, with 4 bases of the junction outside any gene match. Sequences SGHTA (CDR1) and FQGNSA (CDR2) are obtained from the germline V gene. As regards this clone: The antigen it recognizes is unknown. One base away there is no much larger clone; base qualities are not given.

The chain links TRBV7-2 with TRBJ1-5, with 9 bases aligning to TRBD1. Sequencing was done on a sample of PBMCs. The clonotype comes from a woman in her forties in good health and CMV-seronegative. Here the CDR3 is given as CASSGTGTYQPQHF. The DNA sequence is as follows: TGTGCCAGCAGCGGGACAGGGACCTATCAGCCCCAGCATTTT. With the rest looked up from the reference TRBV7-2 and TRBJ1-5 genes rather than sequenced, the full variable domain is GAGVSQSPSNKVTEKGKDVELRCDPISGHTALYWYRQSLGQGLEFLIYFQGNSAPDKSGLPSDRFSAERTGGSVSTLTIQRTQQEDSAVYLCASSGTGTYQPQHFGDGTRLSIL.